The 30 T cell receptor beta chains reported below all come from one sample, sequenced in a study of OX40 agonist ivuxolimab in advanced cancers. Libraries were prepared by immunoSEQ multiplex PCR; TCRdb keeps only in-frame clonotypes and omits some of them. This sample has tens of thousands of clones, with 75% to 90% found just once. The material sequenced was CD4+ or CD8+ T cells sorted from blood, taken in a trial of the OX40 agonist ivuxolimab. Receptor source: an adult with an advanced solid tumor such as melanoma, head and neck, liver or kidney cancer.

The chain joins TRBV5-5 to TRBJ2-5; D possibly corresponds to TRBD1 (6 bases). V was clipped by 6 bases and J by 5 bases, with 20 bases between them. CDR3 length: 15 residues. Germline values: CDR1 SGHKS, CDR2 YYEKEE (reference sequence). CDR3 DNA: TGTGCCAGCACCCTCTATACAGGGTCGGGGGAGACCCAGTACTTC. Its translation is CASTLYTGSGETQYF. Looking up the rest from reference TRBV5-5 and TRBJ2-5 gives the full variable domain: DAGVTQSPTHLIKTRGQQVTLRCSPISGHKSVSWYQQVLGQGPQFIFQYYEKEERGRGNFPDRFSARQFPNYSSELNVNALLLGDSALYLCASTLYTGSGETQYFGPGTRLLVL.

In this sample, this clone turned up once. The V gene is TRBV7-6, the J gene TRBJ2-2; D is undetermined. CDR1 and CDR2 (germline): SGHVS, FNYEAQ. The CDR3 has 15 residues. V was shortened by 1 base and J by 3 bases, with 9 bases between the two germline ends. This CDR3 reads CASSLGFPDTGELFF. The CDR3 DNA sequence: TGTGCCAGCAGCTTAGGGTTCCCGGACACCGGGGAGCTGTTTTTT.

The V and J genes are TRBV21-1 and TRBJ1-6; the listed D gene, TRBD1, was not tested against the DNA. TRBV21-1 is assigned pseudogene status. The CDR3 covers 20 residues. The CDR3 DNA reads as TGTGCCAGCAGCTCAGTACCGGGACATAGGGTCTGGAATAATAATTCACCCCTCCACTTT. Its translation: CASSSVPGHRVWNNNSPLHF.

The chain links TRBV6-5 to TRBJ1-3; D remains unclear. The CDR3 totals 15 residues. The V gene's germline CDR1 is MNHEY and CDR2 SVGAGI. The ends were cut back, 0 bases at V and 4 bases at J, with 10 bases in the middle. The CDR3 loop reads CASSYSGMRGNTIYF. For the CDR3, the DNA is TGTGCCAGCAGTTACTCGGGGATGAGAGGAAACACCATATATTTT.

The chain uses TRBV5-5 and TRBJ2-6, with D hard to call. The CDR3 has 15 residues. V was cut by 1 base and J by 4 bases, with 9 bases left in between. Germline CDR1 and CDR2: SGHKS and YYEKEE (reference sequence). CDR3 protein: CASSLSASGANVLTF. CDR3 DNA sequence: TGTGCCAGCAGCTTGTCGGCATCCGGGGCCAACGTCCTGACTTTC.

The chain has TRBV11-2 and TRBJ2-2; D might be TRBD1 (6 bases). Germline V gene lookup returns CDR1 SGHAT and CDR2 FQNNGV. Trimming removed 8 bases at V and 0 bases at J, with 10 bases between. This CDR3 spans 14 amino acids. Here the CDR3 reads CASGGLTNTGELFF. The CDR3 DNA is TGTGCCAGCGGGGGCCTCACGAACACCGGGGAGCTGTTTTTT.

The chain joins TRBV9 to TRBJ2-3; D is undetermined. Germline V lookup: CDR1 SGDLS, CDR2 YYNGEE. CDR3 length: 14 amino acids. The V gene lost 4 bases and the J gene lost 5 bases, with 14 bases spanning the gap. CDR3 nucleotide sequence: TGTGCCAGCAGCAGGTTAGCCCAAGGAGATACGCAGTATTTT. Translation: CASSRLAQGDTQYF.

This chain connects TRBV30 to TRBJ2-3, with 9 bases lining up with TRBD2. Germline CDR1 GTSNPN, CDR2 SVGIG (reference sequence). Germline trimming cut 7 bases from V and 0 bases from J; bases unmatched to any gene: 5. The CDR3 spans 14 residues. The CDR3 is CAFSRGGSTDTQYF. The CDR3 nucleotides are TGTGCCTTCTCGCGGGGGGGGAGCACAGATACGCAGTATTTT.

The chain carries TRBV30 and TRBJ2-7, with TRBD2 identical over 11 bases. The CDR3 loop spans 14 amino acids. The V gene's germline CDR1 is GTSNPN and CDR2 SVGIG (reference sequence). V was clipped by 3 bases and J by 7 bases; unmatched bases: 8. CDR3: CAWRTSGKPPEQYF. As DNA, the CDR3 is TGTGCCTGGAGGACTAGCGGGAAACCCCCTGAGCAGTACTTC.

V is TRBV5-1 and J is TRBJ2-1; weak D call: TRBD2 (5 bases). CDR3 length equals 15 residues. V gave up 5 bases and J gave up 0 bases, with 12 bases separating them. In germline, CDR1 is SGHRS, CDR2 YFSETQ. As DNA, the CDR3 is TGCGCCAGCAGGAGCACGGGAAGCTCCTACAATGAGCAGTTCTTC. Amino acid sequence: CASRSTGSSYNEQFF.

V is TRBV19 and J is TRBJ2-1; 8 bases are shared with TRBD1. Losses at the gene ends were 4 bases for V and 4 bases for J; bases not matched to a gene: 12. The CDR3 runs 17 residues. Germline CDR1 LNHDA, CDR2 SQIVND (reference sequence). CDR3 sequence reads: CASSTKTTGALYNEQFF. DNA for the CDR3: TGTGCCAGTAGTACCAAAACGACAGGGGCCCTATACAATGAGCAGTTCTTC.

J is TRBJ1-1 and V is TRBV20-1; D is ambiguous. Germline CDR1 and CDR2: DFQATT and SNEGSKA (reference sequence). V was trimmed by 3 bases and J by 4 bases, leaving 6 bases between them. The CDR3 consists of 11 residues. CDR3 nucleotides: TGCAGTGCTAGCGGCGTCACTGAAGCTTTCTTT. As protein: CSASGVTEAFF.

The chain employs TRBV19 and TRBJ1-5, with a tentative D call TRBD1 (5 bases). The CDR3 sequence is 15 residues long. Trimming took off 4 bases at V and 4 bases at J, with 14 bases between the two ends. From germline, CDR1 is LNHDA and CDR2 SQIVND (reference sequence). For the CDR3, the DNA is TGTGCCAGTAGTACAGGAGCGGGGGGAAATCAGCCCCAGCATTTT. It codes for CASSTGAGGNQPQHF.

The J gene is TRBJ2-2, the V gene TRBV5-1; perhaps TRBD2 as D (5 bases). Trimming took off 2 bases at V and 2 bases at J, with 10 bases between the two ends. Germline CDR1 is SGHRS and CDR2 is YFSETQ. CDR3 length: 15 amino acids. The CDR3 DNA is TGCGCCAGCAGCTTAGGAGCGGATAACACCGGGGAGCTGTTTTTT. This gives the protein CASSLGADNTGELFF.

V usage is TRBV18 and J usage is TRBJ2-3; weak D call: TRBD1 (7 bases). The CDR3 consists of 13 residues. Germline V lookup: CDR1 KGHSH, CDR2 LQKENI. Trimming left V 5 bases short and J 8 bases short, with 14 bases between. CDR3 coding DNA: TGTGCCAGCTCATCCACAGGGGAGGTTACGCAGTATTTT. Translating gives CASSSTGEVTQYF.

The table lists this clone with a count of one. The chain's CDR3 is CASSLDRYGYTF. The CDR3 nucleotides read TGTGCCAGCAGCTTAGACAGATATGGCTACACCTTC. The chain is built from TRBV5-4 and TRBJ1-2; a possible D gene is TRBD1 (5 bases). The CDR3 consists of 12 residues. The ends were cut back, 2 bases at V and 5 bases at J, with 7 bases in the middle. Germline values: CDR1 SGHNT, CDR2 YYREEE (reference sequence).

This chain connects TRBV6-4 to TRBJ2-4; 8 positions agree with TRBD2. Losses at the gene ends were 8 bases for V and 0 bases for J; bases not matched to a gene: 12. The CDR3 is made up of 17 amino acids. Looked up from germline, CDR1 is MRHNA and CDR2 is SNTAGT. Here the CDR3 DNA reads TGTGCCAGCCCCCTAGCGGGCAACCAAGCAGCCAAAAACATTCAGTACTTC. Translation: CASPLAGNQAAKNIQYF.

The chain uses TRBV23-1 and TRBJ2-5; 7 bases agree with TRBD1. The end of the DNA is better explained by TRBJ2-7, so the J call may be wrong. TRBV23-1 is reported as an ORF; its role is uncertain. The CDR3 covers 13 residues. CDR3 in amino acids: CASSQWTGYEQYF. The CDR3 DNA follows: TGCGCCAGCAGTCAGTGGACAGGCTACGAGCAGTACTTC.

This clone appeared a single time. The V call is TRBV30, the J call TRBJ1-2, with D perhaps matching TRBD1 (5 bases). Germline-derived CDR1 and CDR2 are GTSNPN and SVGIG (reference sequence). The CDR3 runs 17 residues. Trimming cost V 2 bases and J 4 bases, with 23 bases left between them. The CDR3 coding sequence is TGTGCCTGGAGTAACCCGGGGCTCCGCTCAATTTCCTATGGCTACACCTTC. Amino acids: CAWSNPGLRSISYGYTF.

This chain links TRBV6-5 with TRBJ2-1; 12 bases fit TRBD2. With 4 bases clipped from V and 8 bases from J, the junction kept 3 bases outside the gene matches. The CDR3 length is 14 residues. Germline loops: CDR1 MNHEY, CDR2 SVGAGI. CDR3 loop: CASSSGLAGYEQFF. CDR3 nucleotides: TGTGCCAGCAGTTCGGGACTAGCGGGCTATGAGCAGTTCTTC.

V usage is TRBV6-6 and J usage is TRBJ2-1; 11 bases agree with TRBD2. Per germline, CDR1 MNHNY and CDR2 SVGAGI (reference sequence). V trimming: 6 bases; J trimming: 8 bases; junction bases outside the gene matches: 9. The CDR3 runs to 15 residues. CDR3: CASRNSGRAMDEQFF. For the CDR3, the DNA is TGTGCCAGCAGGAATAGCGGGAGGGCCATGGATGAGCAGTTCTTC.

On this clone itself: Additional DNA sequences in this sample encode the identical CDR3. V and J are TRBV18 and TRBJ1-1; 7 positions match TRBD1. Trimming removed 3 bases from V and 1 base from J; junction bases left unmatched: 5. Per germline, CDR1 KGHSH and CDR2 LQKENI. The CDR3 totals 15 residues. The CDR3, as DNA: TGTGCCAGCTCACCTAGGGACAGCGCGAACACTGAAGCTTTCTTT. Translation gives CASSPRDSANTEAFF. Filled out from reference TRBV18 and TRBJ1-1, the complete variable domain reads NAGVMQNPRHLVRRRGQEARLRCSPMKGHSHVYWYRQLPEEGLKFMVYLQKENIIDESGMPKERFSAEFPKEGPSILRIQQVVRGDSAAYFCASSPRDSANTEAFFGQGTRLTVV.

This clone was observed once. The chain employs TRBV5-8 and TRBJ2-5; TRBD2 agrees at 10 bases. The CDR3 is 19 residues long. The junction had 18 bases not matched to a gene; V was cut back by 3 bases and J by 4 bases. Germline loops: CDR1 SGHTS, CDR2 YDEGEE. CDR3 sequence: CASSSSIASGSSWGETQYF. The CDR3 DNA is TGTGCCAGCAGCTCATCGATTGCTAGCGGGAGTTCCTGGGGAGAGACCCAGTACTTC.

This clone has a single count. This chain links TRBV29-1 with TRBJ1-5, with TRBD1 as a possible D gene (5 bases). The V gene's germline CDR1 is SQVTM and CDR2 ANQGSEA. This CDR3 is built from 12 residues. The germline V and J ends were trimmed by 5 bases and 5 bases, with 10 bases remaining between them. The DNA for the CDR3 is TGCAGCGTTCGGGACTACGATCAGCCCCAGCATTTT. Amino acids: CSVRDYDQPQHF.

This clone was seen a single time. The rearrangement joins TRBV4-1 to TRBJ2-1, with D unresolved. CDR1 is MGHRA, CDR2 YSYEKL, per germline. The CDR3 runs to 16 residues. V gave up 1 base and J gave up 1 base, with 11 bases separating them. CDR3 amino acids: CASSQVDLVSYNEQFF. CDR3 DNA sequence: TGCGCCAGCAGCCAAGTCGATCTTGTATCCTACAATGAGCAGTTCTTC.

J is TRBJ2-7 and V is TRBV6-5, with 10 nucleotides matching TRBD1. Per germline, CDR1 MNHEY and CDR2 SVGAGI. Trimming cost V 6 bases and J 5 bases; bases outside gene matches: 10. The CDR3 contains 15 residues. Here the CDR3 reads CASSPPGQGRDEQYF. The CDR3 DNA follows: TGTGCCAGCAGCCCACCGGGACAGGGGAGGGACGAGCAGTACTTC.

The chain combines TRBV10-3 with TRBJ2-1; 11 bases map to TRBD2. Trimming removed 0 bases from V and 7 bases from J; junction bases left unmatched: 8. This CDR3 has 17 amino acids. Germline V gene sequence: CDR1 ENHRY, CDR2 SYGVKD. Here the CDR3 DNA reads TGTGCCATCAGTGAGTCGATGGGGACTAGCGGAAAGAATGAGCAGTTCTTC. Translating it yields CAISESMGTSGKNEQFF.

The chain has TRBV6-5 and TRBJ1-2; D perhaps matches TRBD1 (5 bases). CDR3 length: 14 residues. V dropped 7 bases and J dropped 4 bases, with 16 bases sitting between them. Germline CDR1 is MNHEY and CDR2 is SVGAGI. In DNA, the CDR3 is TGTGCCAGCAAAGCCGGGGCAAAGATCTATGGCTACACCTTC. Its protein is CASKAGAKIYGYTF.

This chain links TRBV18 with TRBJ2-5; possibly TRBD1 or TRBD2 for D (5 bases each). Judging by the DNA end, TRBJ2-7 fits better; the J call may be wrong. The CDR3 is 16 amino acids. Looked up from germline, CDR1 is KGHSH and CDR2 is LQKENI. The CDR3 coding sequence is TGTGCCAGCTCACTAGGGACGGATCCCCTTTTGTACGAGCAGTACTTC. Protein product: CASSLGTDPLLYEQYF.

The genes are TRBV6-5 and TRBJ1-5; 7 bases map to TRBD1. Germline values: CDR1 MNHEY, CDR2 SVGAGI. The J segment lost 7 bases and the V segment lost 0 bases, leaving 9 bases of the junction unmatched. The CDR3 covers 16 residues. The CDR3 is CASSYSGRGGSQPQHF. Written as DNA, the CDR3 is TGTGCCAGCAGTTACTCGGGCAGGGGGGGCTCACAGCCCCAGCATTTT.